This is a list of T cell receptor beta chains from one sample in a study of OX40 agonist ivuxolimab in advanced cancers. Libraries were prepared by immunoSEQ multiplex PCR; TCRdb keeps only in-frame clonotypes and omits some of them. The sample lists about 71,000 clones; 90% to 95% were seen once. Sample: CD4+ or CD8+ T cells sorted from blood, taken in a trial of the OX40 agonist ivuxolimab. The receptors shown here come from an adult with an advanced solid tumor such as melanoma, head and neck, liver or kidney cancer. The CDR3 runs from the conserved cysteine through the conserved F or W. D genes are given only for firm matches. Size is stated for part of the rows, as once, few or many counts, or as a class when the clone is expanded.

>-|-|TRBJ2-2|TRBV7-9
TGTGCCAGCACCGTCGGGATCGCCGGGGAGCTGTTTTTT
CASTVGIAGELFF
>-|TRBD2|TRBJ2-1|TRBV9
TGTGCCAGCAGCGTAGTCGGGACTAGCAATGAGCAGTTCTTC
CASSVVGTSNEQFF
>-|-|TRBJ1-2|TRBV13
TGTGCCAGCAGCTTAGGCGGCAGGCCCTACTATGGCTACACCTTC
CASSLGGRPYYGYTF
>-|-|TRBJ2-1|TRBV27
TGTGCCAGCAGTTCTCGGGGGTTTGATGAGCAGTTCTTC
CASSSRGFDEQFF
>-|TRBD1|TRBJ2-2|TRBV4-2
TGTGCCAGCAGCCAAGGGATCAGGGGGTCAAACACCGGGGAGCTGTTTTTT
CASSQGIRGSNTGELFF
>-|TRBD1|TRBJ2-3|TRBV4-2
TGTGCCAGCAGCCCGGACAGGGATACAGATACGCAGTATTTT
CASSPDRDTDTQYF
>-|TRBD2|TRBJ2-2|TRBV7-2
TGTGCCAGCAGCTTGCCGGGAGGGCCTGGCGGGGAGCTGTTTTTT
CASSLPGGPGGELFF
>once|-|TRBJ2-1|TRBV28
TGTGCCAGCAGTTTCAATGAGCAGTTCTTC
CASSFNEQFF
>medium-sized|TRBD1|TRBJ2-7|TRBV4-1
TGCGCCAGCAGCCAAGGACAGGGGGAAGGCTACGAGCAGTACTTC
CASSQGQGEGYEQYF
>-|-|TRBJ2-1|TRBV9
TGTGCCAGCAGCCCCGTTCAGGGGAGTGACTACAATGAGCAGTTCTTC
CASSPVQGSDYNEQFF
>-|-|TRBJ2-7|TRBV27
TGTGCCAGCACCTCTTTCGGGGACGAGCAGTACTTC
CASTSFGDEQYF
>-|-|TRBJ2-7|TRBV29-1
TGCAGCGTAGGGCAGCTCCTCGAGCAGTACTTC
CSVGQLLEQYF
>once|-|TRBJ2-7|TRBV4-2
TGTGCCAGCAGCCAAGGGGGCGGGAACTCCTACGAGCAGTACTTC
CASSQGGGNSYEQYF
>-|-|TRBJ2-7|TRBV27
TGTGCCAGCAGTTTATCGAGGGGGAACGAGCAGTACTTC
CASSLSRGNEQYF
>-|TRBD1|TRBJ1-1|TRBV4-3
TGCGCCAGCAGCCAAGCCAGGGGGCCTTTGAACACTGAAGCTTTCTTT
CASSQARGPLNTEAFF
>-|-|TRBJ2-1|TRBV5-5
TGTGCCAGCAGCTTGGGGCGGAGCTCCTACAATGAGCAGTTCTTC
CASSLGRSSYNEQFF
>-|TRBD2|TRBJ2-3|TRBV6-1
TGTGCCAGCAGTGAAGAAGCGGGAGGGGATACGCAGTATTTT
CASSEEAGGDTQYF
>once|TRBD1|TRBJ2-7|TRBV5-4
TGTGCCAGCAGCTCGGCGGGCGGGACAGGGATCGCCTACGAGCAGTACTTC
CASSSAGGTGIAYEQYF
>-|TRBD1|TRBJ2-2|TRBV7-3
TGTGCCAGCAGCTTAAAGGTGCGAGGACAGGGGACCGGGGAGCTGTTTTTT
CASSLKVRGQGTGELFF
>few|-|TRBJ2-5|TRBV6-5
TGTGCCAGCAGTTACTCGAAGCGGGAGACCCAGTACTTC
CASSYSKRETQYF
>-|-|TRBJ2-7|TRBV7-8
TGTGCCAGCAGCTTAGTCCTTTCGGGAGTTGTGGACGAGCAGTACTTC
CASSLVLSGVVDEQYF
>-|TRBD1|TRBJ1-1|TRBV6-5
TGTGCCAGCAGTTACACAGGGGGCACTGAAGCTTTCTTT
CASSYTGGTEAFF
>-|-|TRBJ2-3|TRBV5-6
TGTGCCAGCAGCTTGGGGGGCCTCCCGCAGTATTTT
CASSLGGLPQYF
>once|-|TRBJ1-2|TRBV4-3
TGCGCCAGCAGCCAAGATCGGGACGGCTGGACGGGTGGCTACACCTTC
CASSQDRDGWTGGYTF
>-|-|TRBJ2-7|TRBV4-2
TGTGCCAGCAGCCAAGGAACCCTCTACGAGCAGTACTTC
CASSQGTLYEQYF
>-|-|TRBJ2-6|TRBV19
TGTGCCAGTAGTGTGCCAAAGACTGGGGCCAACGTCCTGACTTTC
CASSVPKTGANVLTF
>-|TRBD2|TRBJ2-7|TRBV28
TGTGCCAGCCGGCTAGCGGGAGGGTCCTACGAGCAGTACTTC
CASRLAGGSYEQYF
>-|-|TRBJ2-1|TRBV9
TGTGCCAGCAGCGCCAGAGCCGATTCGAACGACAATGAGCAGTTCTTC
CASSARADSNDNEQFF
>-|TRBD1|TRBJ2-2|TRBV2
TGTGCCAGCAAAGGGGACAGGGGGTTCGGGGAGCTGTTTTTT
CASKGDRGFGELFF
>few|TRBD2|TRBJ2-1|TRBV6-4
TGTGCCAGCAGTGACACGGGAGGGCATATAAATGAGCAGTTCTTC
CASSDTGGHINEQFF
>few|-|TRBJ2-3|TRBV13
TGTGCCAGCAGCGTCAGCACAGATACGCAGTATTTT
CASSVSTDTQYF
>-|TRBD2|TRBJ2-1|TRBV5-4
TGTGCCAGCAGGCCGGGACTAGCGGGAGGAAATGAGCAGTTCTTC
CASRPGLAGGNEQFF
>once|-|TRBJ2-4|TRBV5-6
TGTGCCAGCACCGACAGTAGAGAGTTCTCGGGCAAAAACATTCAGTACTTC
CASTDSREFSGKNIQYF
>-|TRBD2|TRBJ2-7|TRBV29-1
TGCAGCGGCCGGGAGGCCTACGAGCAGTACTTC
CSGREAYEQYF
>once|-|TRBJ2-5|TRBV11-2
TGTGCCAGCAAGCTTACGGGAGAGACCCAGTACTTC
CASKLTGETQYF
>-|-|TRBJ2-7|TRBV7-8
TGTGCCAGCAGCCCCTTGGTGAGGGGCTCCTACGAGCAGTACTTC
CASSPLVRGSYEQYF
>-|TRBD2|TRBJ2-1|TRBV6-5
TGTGCCAGCAGTTACTTCGGGGGGGAGCAGTTCTTC
CASSYFGGEQFF
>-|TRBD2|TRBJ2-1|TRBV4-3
TGCGCCAGCAGCCAAGCGGAGACTAGCGAGTACAATGAGCAGTTCTTC
CASSQAETSEYNEQFF
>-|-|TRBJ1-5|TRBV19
TGTGCCAGTAGTATTGAAAGGACGAGAAGCCTTAGCAATCAGCCCCAGCATTTT
CASSIERTRSLSNQPQHF
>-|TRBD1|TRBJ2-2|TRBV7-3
TGTGCCAGCAGGTTGGGACAGCTAAACACCGGGGAGCTGTTTTTT
CASRLGQLNTGELFF
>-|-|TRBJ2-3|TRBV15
TGTGCCACCAGCAGAGCGGAAGGACTCACAGATACGCAGTATTTT
CATSRAEGLTDTQYF
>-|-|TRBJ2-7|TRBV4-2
TGTGCCAGCAGCCAAGATCAGTCAACCATACCTCCCTACGAGCAGTACTTC
CASSQDQSTIPPYEQYF
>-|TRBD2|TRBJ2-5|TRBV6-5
TGTGCCAGCAGTTACCCCCCGGAGGCGGGAGGGGAGACCCAGTACTTC
CASSYPPEAGGETQYF
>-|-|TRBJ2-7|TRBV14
TGTGCCAGCAGCCCCCCGAACAGCTACGAGCAGTACTTC
CASSPPNSYEQYF
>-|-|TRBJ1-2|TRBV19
TGTGCCAGTAGTGCCAATACAGGGTTTTATGGCTACACCTTC
CASSANTGFYGYTF
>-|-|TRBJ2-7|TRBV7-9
TGTGCCAGCAGCGTAGGAACGGTTGACGAGCAGTACTTC
CASSVGTVDEQYF
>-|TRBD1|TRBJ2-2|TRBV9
TGTGCCAGCAGCGTCAGAGGGGGCTCCACCGGGGAGCTGTTTTTT
CASSVRGGSTGELFF
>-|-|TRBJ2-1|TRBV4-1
TGCGCCAGCAGCCAAGGCCTCGACCAATGGCCTTACAATGAGCAGTTCTTC
CASSQGLDQWPYNEQFF
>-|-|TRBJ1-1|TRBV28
TGTGCCACCACCCGGCCAGGGGAGAACACTGAAGCTTTCTTT
CATTRPGENTEAFF
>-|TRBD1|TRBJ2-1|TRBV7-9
TGTGCCAGCAGCTTTTCTTATGGACAGGACAACAATGAGCAGTTCTTC
CASSFSYGQDNNEQFF
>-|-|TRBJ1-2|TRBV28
TGTGCCAGCAGTTTATGGACAGAACCCTATGGCTACACCTTC
CASSLWTEPYGYTF
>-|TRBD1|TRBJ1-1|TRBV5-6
TGTGCCAGTCAGGACAGGGGCGTTTTGAACACTGAAGCTTTCTTT
CASQDRGVLNTEAFF
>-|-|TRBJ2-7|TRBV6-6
TGTGCCAGCAGCCAACGGGGAACCTACGAGCAGTACTTC
CASSQRGTYEQYF
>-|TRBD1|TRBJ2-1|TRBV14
TGTGCCAGCAGCCAAGATCATGGACAGGGGGCGAGTGAGCAGTTCTTC
CASSQDHGQGASEQFF
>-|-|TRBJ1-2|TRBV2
TGTGCCAGCAGTGGTGTGGGACCTGACTACGGCTACACCTTC
CASSGVGPDYGYTF
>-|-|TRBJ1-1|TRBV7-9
TGTGCCAGCAGCTTAGGGGGGGAGGCTGAAGCTTTCTTT
CASSLGGEAEAFF
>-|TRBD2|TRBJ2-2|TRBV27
TGTGCCAGCAGTTTAACTAGCGGGAGTGACACCGGGGAGCTGTTTTTT
CASSLTSGSDTGELFF
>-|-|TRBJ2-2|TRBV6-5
TGTGCCAGTCTCCGGGGCGGGGCGAACACCGGGGAGCTGTTTTTT
CASLRGGANTGELFF
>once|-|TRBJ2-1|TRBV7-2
TGTGCCAGCAGCCCCCAAGCGGGCAGCTCCTACAATGAGCAGTTCTTC
CASSPQAGSSYNEQFF